Following are 8 T cell receptor beta chains from one sample sequenced in a study of blood T cells in healthy people across ages. Then a second PCR, running roughly 7 to 11 cycles, was carried out with a sample-barcoded 5' primer and a J-beta primer mix. TCRdb re-called the 5' RACE reads with MiXCR, one entry per CDR3 protein. The data contain about 1.6 million distinct CDR3 sequences, almost 35% of them singletons. Material: blood. The receptors originated from a woman aged 25 to 39 in good health.

This clonotype was recorded at least ten times. V is TRBV20-1 and J is TRBJ2-5, with D perhaps given as TRBD1 or TRBD2 (5 bases each). The CDR3 length is 14 residues. V was shortened by 7 bases and J by 3 bases, with 18 bases between the two germline ends. Looked up from germline, CDR1 is DFQATT and CDR2 is SNEGSKA (reference sequence). This chain's CDR3 is CSGGDRGGKETQYF. CDR3 sequence (DNA): TGCAGTGGGGGCGATCGGGGCGGAAAAGAGACCCAGTACTTC.

The chain uses TRBV6-2 or TRBV6-3 and TRBJ1-1; the D is unclear. Germline CDR1 and CDR2: MNHEY and SVGEGT. Trimming cost V 6 bases and J 6 bases, with 17 bases left between them. This CDR3 is 14 amino acids long. The CDR3 region is CASSDRTFGAEAFF. In DNA form, the CDR3 reads TGTGCCAGCAGCGACCGGACCTTTGGAGCTGAAGCTTTCTTT.

This clonotype appeared a few times. V is TRBV20-1 and J is TRBJ1-6; D is ambiguous. Germline loops: CDR1 DFQATT, CDR2 SNEGSKA (reference sequence). The CDR3 consists of 15 residues. V was cut by 6 bases and J by 7 bases, with 19 bases left in between. Written as DNA, the CDR3 is TGCAGTGCCAGACTTCCGGGGTTCGCCAATTCACCCCTCCACTTT. This encodes CSARLPGFANSPLHF.

As DNA, the CDR3 is TGCGCCAGCAGCTTAAGACAGGGAAGAACTAATGAAAAACTGTTTTTT. Translated: CASSLRQGRTNEKLFF. V usage is TRBV5-1 and J usage is TRBJ1-4, with 7 bases identical to TRBD1. With V trimmed by 2 bases and J by 1 base, 5 bases remained unmatched. Germline V gene sequence: CDR1 SGHRS, CDR2 YFSETQ. The CDR3 contains 16 residues.

The gene calls are TRBV5-1 and TRBJ2-7; D is possibly TRBD1 or TRBD2 (5 bases each). This CDR3 region has 13 residues. Deletions cut 3 bases from V and 6 bases from J, with 13 bases between. Germline V gives CDR1 SGHRS, CDR2 YFSETQ. The CDR3 DNA sequence: TGCGCCAGCAGCTCGGGGACGTATGGCGAGCAGTACTTC. Translation: CASSSGTYGEQYF.

As for this clonotype: This may come from a read error, since a much larger clone is one base off. The chain recombines TRBV4-1 with TRBJ2-7, with D maybe TRBD2 (5 bases). The length of the CDR3 is 16 residues. Germline-derived CDR1 and CDR2 are MGHRA and YSYEKL. The CDR3 protein is CASSQPTRRNPYGQYF. In nucleotides, the CDR3 is TGCGCCAGCAGCCAACCAACCCGGAGGAACCCCTACGGGCAGTACTTC.

Worth noting for this clonotype: A much larger clone lies a single base off, so this may be a read error. The V gene is TRBV20-1, the J gene TRBJ1-1; no clear D. Looked up from germline, CDR1 is DFQATT and CDR2 is SNEGSKA (reference sequence). This CDR3 has 13 amino acids. Trimming took off 0 bases at V and 0 bases at J, with 5 bases between the two ends. The CDR3 bases are TGCAGTGCTAGAGATGGGGTGAACACTGAAGCTTTCTTT. Translating it yields CSARDGVNTEAFF.

This chain links TRBV11-2 with TRBJ2-3; D gene ambiguous. V was cut by 1 base and J by 6 bases, with 11 bases left in between. Per germline, CDR1 SGHAT and CDR2 FQNNGV. The CDR3 runs 14 residues. CDR3 bases: TGTGCCAGCAGCTTAGCATCCGTTTTTGATACGCAGTATTTT. Its protein product is CASSLASVFDTQYF. The complete variable domain, with remaining parts taken from reference TRBV11-2 and TRBJ2-3, reads EAGVAQSPRYKIIEKRQSVAFWCNPISGHATLYWYQQILGQGPKLLIQFQNNGVVDDSQLPKDRFSAERLKGVDSTLKIQPAKLEDSAVYLCASSLASVFDTQYFGPGTRLTVL.